This record covers a single T cell receptor beta chain. Its matching antigen is unknown. The assay was immunoSEQ multiplex PCR, and TCRdb's table has in-frame clones only and misses some. The repertoire has fewer than 100,000 clones, roughly 85% of them found once; the top ten carry under 2%. The sample belongs to a study of OX40 agonist ivuxolimab in advanced cancers. For the study at large: Dose-escalation patients suffered from hepatocellular carcinoma, melanoma, renal cell or head and neck cancer. Prior anti-PD-1, anti-PD-L1 or anti-CTLA-4 therapy did not bar entry, and more than 35% had some.

V lost 7 bases, J lost 5 bases, and 9 bases lay in between. This CDR3 is built from 12 residues. CDR1 MDHEN and CDR2 SYDVKM come from the germline V gene. Regarding the study as a whole: CD8+ T cells showed, on average, more clonal expansion than CD4+ cells. Clones of CD4+ and CD8+ blood T cells grew by week 6 at doses of 0.1 to 3.0 mg/kg.

The clonotype originates from an adult with an advanced solid tumor such as melanoma, head and neck, liver or kidney cancer. The V gene is TRBV28, the J gene TRBJ1-5, with D perhaps matching TRBD1 (5 bases). The source material was CD4+ or CD8+ T cells sorted from blood, sampled in a trial of the OX40 agonist ivuxolimab. The CDR3 DNA is TGTGCCAGCACCGGACACGATCAGCCCCAGCATTTT. Amino acids: CASTGHDQPQHF.